This T cell receptor (beta chain) is from a study of monozygotic twins with inflammatory bowel disease. After re-calling the 5' RACE reads, TCRdb lists one entry per CDR3 protein, DNA absent. The sample spans 300,000 to 400,000 distinct CDR3 sequences; the ten largest clones claim approximately 2.4%. The CDR3 extends over 16 amino acids. CDR1 is LGHNA, CDR2 YSLEER, per germline. The gene calls are TRBV4-3 and TRBJ2-2; TCRdb lists TRBD1, though no DNA is available to test this call. The clonotype was recovered from a human donor with ulcerative colitis or Crohn's disease, or a healthy co-twin of an affected twin (not recorded which). Sample: blood. The CDR3: CASSQAGGRNTGELFF.